The entry below gives a single T cell receptor (beta chain) sequence along with its context. Stated treatment: roughly 19 received Ad26.COV2.S at low or high dose, single or two shots; 5 received placebo; per-sample allocation not given. Repertoires come from day 63 after the first vaccine or placebo injection. Data came from immunoSEQ multiplex PCR; TCRdb stores just in-frame clones and leaves some out. Among approximately 480,000 clones, around 90% were seen once, and the ten largest hold roughly 13%. The source of the sample is a study of Ad26.COV2.S vaccination and SARS-CoV-2 variants. The ends lost 7 bases at V and 0 bases at J; junction bases unmatched: 4. The CDR3 consists of 14 residues. Germline V lookup: CDR1 MDHEN, CDR2 SYDVKM.

The chain recombines TRBV28 with TRBJ2-7; 9 positions match TRBD2. The TCR sequence derives from a person aged 18 to 65 who received the Ad26.COV2.S COVID-19 vaccine or a placebo. The sample consisted of peripheral blood, taken in a trial of Ad26.COV2.S vaccine versus placebo. This CDR3 reads CASTMGLASYEQYF. CDR3 DNA sequence: TGTGCCAGCACCATGGGACTAGCCTCCTACGAGCAGTACTTC.